This TCR beta chain was found in a study of blood T cell repertoires in COVID-19. In germline, CDR1 is LNHNV, CDR2 YYDKDF (reference sequence). This CDR3 contains 15 residues. Trimming removed 0 bases from V and 0 bases from J, with 6 bases in between. Sequenced by immunoSEQ multiplex PCR; TCRdb stores in-frame clones only, minus some. The table has some 80,000 clones, over 60% seen once. This clone has more than one count but fewer than ten. This receptor was taken from a woman of 80 years or more with active or convalescent COVID-19. The sequenced sample consisted of peripheral blood. The chain carries TRBV15 and TRBJ1-5; D is uncertain. The CDR3 DNA follows: TGTGCCACCAGCAGAGAGAGATATAGCAATCAGCCCCAGCATTTT. Encoded protein: CATSRERYSNQPQHF.